A selection of T cell receptor beta chains follows, all from one sample in a study of shared clonotypes between healthy human individuals. Measured with immunoSEQ multiplex PCR; TCRdb has only the in-frame clones, and not every one. The data hold about 1 million clones, with about 74% observed a single time. The sample was memory CD4+ T cells sorted from blood. Receptors originate from a man aged 18 to 29 in good health. The CDR3 runs from the conserved cysteine through the conserved F or W. The order of the fields is J gene, V gene, D gene, clone size, CDR3 DNA, CDR3 protein. The D gene is left open where the match is weak. Only some rows state a clone size, as once, few, many or a class for expanded clones.

TRBJ1-1,TRBV10-3,-,-,TGTGCCATCAGTGAGTCTGGGAGGCCGGCAGCTTTCTTT,CAISESGRPAAFF
TRBJ2-1,TRBV11-3,-,few,TGTGCCAGCAGCTTAGATCGCGGCGGGAAGGTATACAATGAGCAGTTCTTC,CASSLDRGGKVYNEQFF
TRBJ2-1,TRBV7-2,TRBD2,-,TGTGCCAGCAGCTGGGTCCGGGGGAGGGCCGATGAGCAGTTCTTC,CASSWVRGRADEQFF
TRBJ1-2,TRBV19,-,-,TGTGCCAGTAGCGGACAGATCAACTATGGCTACACCTTC,CASSGQINYGYTF
TRBJ2-3,TRBV5-1,-,-,TGCGCCAGCAGCTTGCGAACAGGGAGCACAGATACGCAGTATTTT,CASSLRTGSTDTQYF
TRBJ2-5,TRBV2,TRBD2,few,TGTGCCAGCACCTCTCGAAGGGGAGGGGAGACCCAGTACTTC,CASTSRRGGETQYF
TRBJ2-6,TRBV30,-,-,TGTGCCTGGGCACGGGCGGAGGGTGGGGCCAACGTCCTGACTTTC,CAWARAEGGANVLTF
TRBJ2-5,TRBV5-1,TRBD2,few,TGCGCCAGCAGCTTGGTCTCGCGGGGGGCCCAAGAGACCCAGTACTTC,CASSLVSRGAQETQYF
TRBJ2-5,TRBV2,TRBD2,-,TGTGCCAGCAGCGCCGGACTAGGCGGGGAAAAGACCCAGTACTTC,CASSAGLGGEKTQYF
TRBJ2-5,TRBV11-2,-,-,TGTGCCAGCAGCTTAGGAGGACTTACAGAGACCCAGTACTTC,CASSLGGLTETQYF
TRBJ1-2,TRBV10-3,-,-,TGTGCCATCAAGAACCCGAACTATGGCTACACCTTC,CAIKNPNYGYTF
TRBJ2-7,TRBV5-1,-,once,TGCGCCAGCAGCTCATCAGGGGGGAGCTACGAGCAGTACTTC,CASSSSGGSYEQYF
TRBJ1-1,TRBV28,-,-,TGTGCCAGCAGTCCCACGGGGCAGAACACTGAAGCTTTCTTT,CASSPTGQNTEAFF
TRBJ2-6,TRBV28,-,-,TGTGCCAGCAGTCTAGGCTTTACTGGGGCCAACGTCCTGACTTTC,CASSLGFTGANVLTF
TRBJ2-7,TRBV18,-,-,TGTGCCAGCTCACCAACCAGGCAGGGGAGCGACGAGCAGTACTTC,CASSPTRQGSDEQYF
TRBJ1-6,TRBV7-8,TRBD1,few,TGTGCCAGCAGCTTTACGGGACAGAATTCACCCCTCCACTTT,CASSFTGQNSPLHF
TRBJ2-5,TRBV10-2,TRBD1,few,TGCGCCAGCAGTGGGACAGGGCAAGAGACCCAGTACTTC,CASSGTGQETQYF
TRBJ1-1,TRBV6-1,TRBD1,once,TGTGCCAGCCGCTCAGGGGGAACTGAAGCTTTCTTT,CASRSGGTEAFF
TRBJ1-1,TRBV7-2,-,-,TGTGCCAGCAGCTCCTGGACAGATATCGAAGCTTTCTTT,CASSSWTDIEAFF
TRBJ1-3,TRBV5-6,-,-,TGTGCCCCTTTCCCGGGGGATGGCGGAAACACCATATATTTT,CAPFPGDGGNTIYF
TRBJ2-7,TRBV4-1,TRBD1,-,TGCGCCAGCAGCCCGGGCAGGGGGAGCTCCTACGAGCAGTACTTC,CASSPGRGSSYEQYF
TRBJ2-4,TRBV5-1,-,-,TGCGCCAGCAGCTTGCAATCCAAAAACATTCAGTACTTC,CASSLQSKNIQYF
TRBJ2-5,TRBV28,-,-,TGTGCCAGCAGCCTTCCTAGAGGGCGGGAGACCCAGTACTTC,CASSLPRGRETQYF
TRBJ1-4,TRBV6-5,-,-,TGTGCCAGCAGTTACACTACAGGGTCAGGAGAAAAACTGTTTTTT,CASSYTTGSGEKLFF
TRBJ2-7,TRBV28,-,-,TGTGCCAGCAGTCCCCCGGGCCGGTCGGGCTCCTACGAGCAGTACTTC,CASSPPGRSGSYEQYF
TRBJ2-7,TRBV7-8,TRBD2,-,TGTGCCAGCAGCTTATTCGGACTAGCGTCTGCCTACGAGCAGTACTTC,CASSLFGLASAYEQYF
TRBJ1-6,TRBV18,-,-,TGTGCCAGCTCACCACCCTGGGGAATTGCACCCCTCCACTTT,CASSPPWGIAPLHF
TRBJ2-1,TRBV6-6,TRBD2,-,TGTGCCAGCAGTTACCCCCGAGCGGGGGGGGACAATGAGCAGTTCTTC,CASSYPRAGGDNEQFF
TRBJ2-5,TRBV14,-,-,TGTGCCAGCAGCCAAGAGGGGCAAACCTGGGGAGAGACCCAGTACTTC,CASSQEGQTWGETQYF
TRBJ1-5,TRBV7-2,-,-,TGTGCCAGCAGCTTAGTGTGGGGGGGTAGCAATCAGCCCCAGCATTTT,CASSLVWGGSNQPQHF
TRBJ1-2,TRBV28,TRBD1,-,TGTGCCAGCAGACTACAGGGGGGTAACTATGGCTACACCTTC,CASRLQGGNYGYTF
TRBJ2-6,TRBV7-2,-,-,TGTGCCAGCAGCCCGAATCTGGGGGCCAACGTCCTGACTTTC,CASSPNLGANVLTF
TRBJ2-3,TRBV4-3,TRBD2,-,TGCGCCAGCAGCCAATGGGCAGCGGGAGGGCTAGATACGCAGTATTTT,CASSQWAAGGLDTQYF
TRBJ2-7,TRBV7-3,TRBD2,-,TGTGCCAGCAGCACGCTAGCGGGAGTTTTTGAGCAGTACTTC,CASSTLAGVFEQYF
TRBJ2-7,TRBV7-2,TRBD1,once,TGTGCCAGCAGCTTGGCTTTGGGACAGAGAAGTTCCTACGAGCAGTACTTC,CASSLALGQRSSYEQYF
TRBJ2-2,TRBV5-1,-,-,TGCGCCAGCAGTCTGAGACAGGCCTCGGGGAACACCGGGGAGCTGTTTTTT,CASSLRQASGNTGELFF